This TCR beta chain comes out of a study of blood T cell repertoires in COVID-19. As for the study in general: Spain, Italy and the United States supplied samples that represented acute and convalescent COVID-19. Nucleic acid was either cDNA or gDNA, and it came from T cells, B-cell-depleted T cells, or PBMCs.

As processed by the authors: Amplified reference gene primers provided the basis for estimating nucleated cell counts. Generated by immunoSEQ multiplex PCR, the TCRdb table keeps only in-frame clones and is missing some. That table is the source of V, J and clone size, and D and trimming were worked out from the DNA. This table holds over 85,000 clones, 75% to 85% found once. CDR3 length: 13 residues. Germline-derived CDR1 and CDR2 are SGHAT and FQNNGV. V was cut by 5 bases and J by 0 bases, with 7 bases left in between. This clonotype was sampled from a man aged 55 to 70 with acute or convalescent COVID-19. Sequenced input: peripheral blood. The chain employs TRBV11-2 and TRBJ1-2; D unclear. The CDR3: CASSVQTNYGYTF. The DNA of the CDR3 is TGTGCCAGCAGCGTACAAACTAACTATGGCTACACCTTC.